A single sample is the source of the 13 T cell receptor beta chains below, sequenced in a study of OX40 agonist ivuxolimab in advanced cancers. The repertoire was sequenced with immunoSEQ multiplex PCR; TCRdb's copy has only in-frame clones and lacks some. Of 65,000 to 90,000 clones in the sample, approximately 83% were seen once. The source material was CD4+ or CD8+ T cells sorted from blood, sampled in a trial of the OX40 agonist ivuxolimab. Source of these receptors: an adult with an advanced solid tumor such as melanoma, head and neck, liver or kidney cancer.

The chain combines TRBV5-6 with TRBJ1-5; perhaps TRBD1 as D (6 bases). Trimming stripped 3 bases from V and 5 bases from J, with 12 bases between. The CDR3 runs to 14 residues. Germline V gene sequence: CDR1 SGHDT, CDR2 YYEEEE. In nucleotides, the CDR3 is TGTGCCAGCAGCTACGGGACACCCGATCAGCCCCAGCATTTT. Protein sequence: CASSYGTPDQPQHF.

The CDR3 DNA is TGCGCCAGCAGCCAAGGATTAGGTAGCACAGATACGCAGTATTTT. Translation gives CASSQGLGSTDTQYF. The rearrangement joins TRBV4-1 to TRBJ2-3; the D is unclear. CDR1 is MGHRA and CDR2 is YSYEKL in the germline V gene. With 1 base removed from V and 0 bases from J, the gap between germline ends came to 8 bases. The CDR3 covers 15 residues.

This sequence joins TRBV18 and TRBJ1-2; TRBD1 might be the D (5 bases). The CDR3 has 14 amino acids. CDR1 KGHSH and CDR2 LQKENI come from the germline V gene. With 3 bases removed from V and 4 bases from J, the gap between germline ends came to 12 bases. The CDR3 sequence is CASSPPGTPYGYTF. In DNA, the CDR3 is TGTGCCAGCTCACCCCCCGGGACCCCCTATGGCTACACCTTC.

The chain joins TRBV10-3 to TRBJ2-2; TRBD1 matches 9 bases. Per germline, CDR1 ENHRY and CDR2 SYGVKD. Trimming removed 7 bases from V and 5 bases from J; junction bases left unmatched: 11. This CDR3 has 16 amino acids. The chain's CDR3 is CAIKEQTGGRTGELFF. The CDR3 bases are TGTGCCATCAAAGAACAGACAGGGGGGAGGACCGGGGAGCTGTTTTTT.

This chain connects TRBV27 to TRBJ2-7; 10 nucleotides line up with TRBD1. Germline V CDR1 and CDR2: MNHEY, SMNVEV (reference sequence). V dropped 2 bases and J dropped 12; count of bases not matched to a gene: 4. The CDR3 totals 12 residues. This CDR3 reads CASSLRQGAVYF. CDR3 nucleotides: TGTGCCAGCAGTTTAAGACAGGGGGCTGTGTACTTC.

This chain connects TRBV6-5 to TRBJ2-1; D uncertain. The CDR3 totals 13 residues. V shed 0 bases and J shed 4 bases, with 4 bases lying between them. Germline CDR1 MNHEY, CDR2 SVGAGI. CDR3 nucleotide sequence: TGTGCCAGCAGTTACTCGTCGTACAATGAGCAGTTCTTC. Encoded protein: CASSYSSYNEQFF.

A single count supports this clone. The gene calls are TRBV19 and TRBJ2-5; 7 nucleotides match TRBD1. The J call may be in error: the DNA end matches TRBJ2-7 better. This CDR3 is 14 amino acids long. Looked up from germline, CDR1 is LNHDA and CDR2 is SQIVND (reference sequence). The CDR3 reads CASSISRDSYEQYF. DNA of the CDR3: TGTGCCAGTAGTATATCCCGGGACAGCTACGAGCAGTACTTC.

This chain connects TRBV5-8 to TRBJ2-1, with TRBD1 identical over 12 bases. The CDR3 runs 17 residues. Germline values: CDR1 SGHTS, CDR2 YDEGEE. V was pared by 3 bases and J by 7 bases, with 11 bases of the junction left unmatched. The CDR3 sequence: CASSSLGQGAAGNEQFF. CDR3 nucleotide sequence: TGTGCCAGCAGCTCTTTGGGACAGGGGGCCGCGGGTAATGAGCAGTTCTTC.

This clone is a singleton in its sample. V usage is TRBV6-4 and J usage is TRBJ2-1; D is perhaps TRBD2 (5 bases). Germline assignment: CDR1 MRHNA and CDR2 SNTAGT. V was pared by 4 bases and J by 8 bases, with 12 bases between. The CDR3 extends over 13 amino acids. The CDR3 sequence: CASSAGVYDEQFF. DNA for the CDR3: TGTGCCAGCAGTGCCGGGGTCTATGATGAGCAGTTCTTC.

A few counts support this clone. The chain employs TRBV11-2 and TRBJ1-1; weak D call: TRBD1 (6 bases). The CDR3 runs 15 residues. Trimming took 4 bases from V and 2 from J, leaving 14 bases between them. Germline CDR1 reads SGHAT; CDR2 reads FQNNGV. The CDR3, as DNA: TGTGCCAGCAGCTCGTTCAGGGGCCACAACACTGAAGCTTTCTTT. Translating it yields CASSSFRGHNTEAFF.

CDR3 protein: CASGLVAQTQYF. The DNA for the CDR3 is TGTGCTAGTGGTTTGGTAGCGCAGACCCAGTACTTC. The chain joins TRBV12-5 to TRBJ2-5, with D unresolved. The germline CDR1 and CDR2 sequences are LGHNT and FRNRAP. This CDR3 has 12 residues. The V end lost 0 bases, the J end lost 6 bases, and 5 bases lay between the germline ends. Looking up the rest from reference TRBV12-5 and TRBJ2-5 gives the full variable domain: DARVTQTPRHKVTEMGQEVTMRCQPILGHNTVFWYRQTMMQGLELLAYFRNRAPLDDSGMPKDRFSAEMPDATLATLKIQPSEPRDSAVYFCASGLVAQTQYFGPGTRLLVL.

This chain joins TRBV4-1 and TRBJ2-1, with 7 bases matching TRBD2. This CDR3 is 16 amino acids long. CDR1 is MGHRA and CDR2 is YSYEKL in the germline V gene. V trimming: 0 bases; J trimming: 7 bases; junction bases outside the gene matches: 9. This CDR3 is CASSQESAGAENEQFF. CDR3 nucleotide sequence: TGCGCCAGCAGCCAAGAGTCTGCGGGAGCGGAGAATGAGCAGTTCTTC.

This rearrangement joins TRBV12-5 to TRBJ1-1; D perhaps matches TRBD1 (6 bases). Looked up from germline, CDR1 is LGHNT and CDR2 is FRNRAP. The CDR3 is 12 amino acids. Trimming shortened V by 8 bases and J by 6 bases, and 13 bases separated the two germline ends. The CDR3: CASTSGDPEAFF. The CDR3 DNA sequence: TGTGCTAGTACCTCAGGGGACCCTGAAGCTTTCTTT.